The sequence of this TCR beta chain was determined in a study of blood T cell repertoires in COVID-19. Germline V gives CDR1 SGHTA, CDR2 FQGNSA. This CDR3 spans 14 amino acids. Trimming pared 5 bases from V and 4 bases from J, leaving 14 bases between. Produced via immunoSEQ multiplex PCR; TCRdb's table is partial and in-frame only. The sample gives about 200,000 clones, approximately 85% of which show up once; approximately 2.4% is in the top ten. Specimen: peripheral blood. This chain joins TRBV7-2 and TRBJ1-1; D is unclear. This receptor was taken from a woman in her 70s with COVID-19, enrolled during active disease. In nucleotides, the CDR3 is TGTGCCAGCAGCCCCCTTTCGGTCCCCACTGAAGCTTTCTTT. It specifies CASSPLSVPTEAFF.